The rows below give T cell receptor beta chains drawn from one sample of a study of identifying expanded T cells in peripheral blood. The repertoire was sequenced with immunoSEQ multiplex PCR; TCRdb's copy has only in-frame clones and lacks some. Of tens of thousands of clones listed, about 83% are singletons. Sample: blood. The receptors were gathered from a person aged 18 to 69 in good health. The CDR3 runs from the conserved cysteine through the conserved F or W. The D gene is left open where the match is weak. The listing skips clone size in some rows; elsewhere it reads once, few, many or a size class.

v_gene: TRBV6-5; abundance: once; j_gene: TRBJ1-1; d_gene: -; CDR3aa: CASSSPTPPWDAFF; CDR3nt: TGTGCCAGCAGTTCCCCGACACCGCCCTGGGATGCTTTCTTT
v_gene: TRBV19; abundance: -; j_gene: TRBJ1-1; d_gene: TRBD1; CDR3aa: CASSNRDRGLTNTEAFF; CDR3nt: TGTGCCAGTAGTAACAGGGACAGGGGACTGACGAACACTGAAGCTTTCTTT
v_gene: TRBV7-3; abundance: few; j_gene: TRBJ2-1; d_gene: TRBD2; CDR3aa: CASSFKAGGFSEQFF; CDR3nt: TGTGCCAGCAGCTTCAAGGCGGGGGGTTTTAGTGAGCAGTTCTTC
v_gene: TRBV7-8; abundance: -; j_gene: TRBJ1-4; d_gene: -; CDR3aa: CASSFRDSEKLFF; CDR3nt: TGTGCCAGCAGCTTTAGAGACAGTGAAAAACTGTTTTTT
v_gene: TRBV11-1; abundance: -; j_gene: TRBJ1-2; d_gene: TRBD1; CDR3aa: CASSPDDRVNYGYTF; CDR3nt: TGTGCCAGCAGCCCCGATGACAGGGTAAACTATGGCTACACCTTC
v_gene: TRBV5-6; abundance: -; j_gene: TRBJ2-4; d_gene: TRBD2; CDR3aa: CASSLGGGGIKNIQYF; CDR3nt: TGTGCCAGCAGCTTGGGAGGCGGGGGTATCAAAAACATTCAGTACTTC
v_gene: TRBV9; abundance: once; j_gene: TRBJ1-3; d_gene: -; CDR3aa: CASSPNSGPGNTIYF; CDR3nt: TGTGCCAGCAGCCCCAACAGCGGACCTGGAAACACCATATATTTT
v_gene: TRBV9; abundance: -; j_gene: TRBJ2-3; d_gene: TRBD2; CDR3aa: CASSVKAGGTTDTQYF; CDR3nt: TGTGCCAGCAGCGTTAAGGCGGGGGGCACCACAGATACGCAGTATTTT
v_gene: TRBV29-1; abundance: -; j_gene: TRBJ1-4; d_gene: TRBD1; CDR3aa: CSVQPGQLNEKLFF; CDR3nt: TGCAGCGTTCAACCGGGACAGCTGAATGAAAAACTGTTTTTT
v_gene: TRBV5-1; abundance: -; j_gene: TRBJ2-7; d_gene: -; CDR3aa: CASSLREGYEQYF; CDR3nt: TGCGCCAGCAGCTTAAGGGAAGGCTACGAGCAGTACTTC
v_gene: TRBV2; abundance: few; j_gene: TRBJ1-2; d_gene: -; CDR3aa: CASKRQPYGYTF; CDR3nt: TGTGCCAGCAAGAGGCAGCCCTATGGCTACACCTTC
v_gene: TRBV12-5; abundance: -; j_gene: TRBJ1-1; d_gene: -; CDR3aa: CASGLGSLSTEAFF; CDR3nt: TGTGCTAGTGGTCTAGGGAGCTTAAGCACTGAAGCTTTCTTT
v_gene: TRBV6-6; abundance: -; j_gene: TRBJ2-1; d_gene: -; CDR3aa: CASSYSSDSYNEQFF; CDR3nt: TGTGCCAGCAGTTATTCCAGTGACTCCTACAATGAGCAGTTCTTC
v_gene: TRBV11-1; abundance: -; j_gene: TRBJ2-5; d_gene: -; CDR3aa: CASSFSTARGETQYF; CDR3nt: TGTGCCAGCAGCTTCAGTACGGCCCGAGGGGAGACCCAGTACTTC
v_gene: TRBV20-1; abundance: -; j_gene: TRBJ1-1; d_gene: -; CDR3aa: CSAARSEAFF; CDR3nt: TGCAGTGCTGCCCGATCGGAAGCTTTCTTT
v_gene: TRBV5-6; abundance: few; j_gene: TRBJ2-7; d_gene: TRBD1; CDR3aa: CASTWGQSGDEQYF; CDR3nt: TGTGCCAGCACCTGGGGACAGTCGGGTGACGAGCAGTACTTC
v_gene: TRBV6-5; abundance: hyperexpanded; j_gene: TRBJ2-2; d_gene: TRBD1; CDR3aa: CASTRGLYTGELFF; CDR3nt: TGTGCCAGCACTAGGGGGCTTTACACCGGGGAGCTGTTTTTT
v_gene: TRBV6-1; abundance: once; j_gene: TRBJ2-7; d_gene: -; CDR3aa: CASSEAAPLRYEQYF; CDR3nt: TGTGCCAGCAGTGAAGCGGCACCCCTACGTTACGAGCAGTACTTC
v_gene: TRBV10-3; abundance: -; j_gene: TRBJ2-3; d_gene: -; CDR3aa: CAISRAEASTDTQYF; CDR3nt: TGTGCCATCAGTCGGGCTGAAGCTAGCACAGATACGCAGTATTTT
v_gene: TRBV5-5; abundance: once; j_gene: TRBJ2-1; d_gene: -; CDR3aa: CASSLVGPGANEQFF; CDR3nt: TGTGCCAGCAGCTTGGTGGGTCCGGGGGCCAATGAGCAGTTCTTC
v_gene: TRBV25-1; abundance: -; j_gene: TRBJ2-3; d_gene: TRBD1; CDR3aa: CASSQTRQGALSTDTQYF; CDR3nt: TGTGCCAGCAGTCAAACAAGACAGGGGGCGCTGAGCACAGATACGCAGTATTTT
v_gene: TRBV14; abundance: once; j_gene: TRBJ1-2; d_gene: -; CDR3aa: CASSRTTGGARGYTF; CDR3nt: TGTGCCAGCAGCCGCACGACGGGGGGGGCCCGTGGCTACACCTTC
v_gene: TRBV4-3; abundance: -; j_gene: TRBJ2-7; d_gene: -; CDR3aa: CASSQGIGNYEQYF; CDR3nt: TGCGCCAGCAGCCAAGGAATAGGAAACTACGAGCAGTACTTC
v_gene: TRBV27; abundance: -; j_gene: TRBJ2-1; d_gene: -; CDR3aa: CASSSRGNEQFF; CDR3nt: TGTGCCAGCAGTTCACGAGGTAATGAGCAGTTCTTC
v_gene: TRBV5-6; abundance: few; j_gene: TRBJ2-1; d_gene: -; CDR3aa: CASSLVWDSIYNEQFF; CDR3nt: TGTGCCAGCAGCTTGGTTTGGGACTCGATCTACAATGAGCAGTTCTTC
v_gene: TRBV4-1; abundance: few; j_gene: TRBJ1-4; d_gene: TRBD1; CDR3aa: CASSQGGQGAINEKLFF; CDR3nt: TGCGCCAGCAGCCAAGGGGGACAGGGGGCGATTAATGAAAAACTGTTTTTT
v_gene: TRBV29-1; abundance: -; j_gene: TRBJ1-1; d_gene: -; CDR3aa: CSALTGLPTEAFF; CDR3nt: TGCAGCGCCCTAACAGGGCTTCCCACTGAAGCTTTCTTT
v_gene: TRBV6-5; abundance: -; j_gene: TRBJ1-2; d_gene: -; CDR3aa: CASSTDPNYGYTF; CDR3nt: TGTGCCAGCAGTACCGATCCTAACTATGGCTACACCTTC
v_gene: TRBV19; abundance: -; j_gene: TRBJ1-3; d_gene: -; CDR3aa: CASSPGPWETSGGNTIYF; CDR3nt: TGTGCCAGTAGCCCTGGACCGTGGGAGACGAGTGGCGGAAACACCATATATTTT
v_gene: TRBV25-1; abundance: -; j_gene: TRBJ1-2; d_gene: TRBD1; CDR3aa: CASSTTGTGGRLNGYTF; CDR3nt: TGTGCCAGCAGTACCACCGGGACAGGGGGCCGATTGAATGGCTACACCTTC
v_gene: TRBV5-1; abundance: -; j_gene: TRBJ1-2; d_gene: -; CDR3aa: CASSRTEANYGYTF; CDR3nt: TGCGCCAGCAGCCGGACAGAAGCTAACTATGGCTACACCTTC
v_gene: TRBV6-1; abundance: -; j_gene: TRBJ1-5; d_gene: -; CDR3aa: CASSDPPEWGQPQHF; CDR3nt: TGTGCCAGCAGTGACCCCCCTGAATGGGGTCAGCCCCAGCATTTT
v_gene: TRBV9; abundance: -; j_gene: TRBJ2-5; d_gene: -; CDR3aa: CASSVGGKETQYF; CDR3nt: TGTGCCAGCAGCGTAGGAGGGAAAGAGACCCAGTACTTC
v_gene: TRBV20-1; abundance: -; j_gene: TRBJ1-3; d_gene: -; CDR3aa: CSARGGNTIYF; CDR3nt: TGCAGTGCTCGTGGAGGAAACACCATATATTTT
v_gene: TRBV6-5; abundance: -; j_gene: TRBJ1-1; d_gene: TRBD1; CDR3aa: CASSSSTGVAFF; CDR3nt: TGTGCCAGCAGTTCTTCTACAGGGGTGGCTTTCTTT
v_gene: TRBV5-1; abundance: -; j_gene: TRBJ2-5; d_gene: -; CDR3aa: CASSPSGPPQETQYF; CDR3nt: TGCGCCAGCAGCCCATCGGGGCCCCCCCAAGAGACCCAGTACTTC
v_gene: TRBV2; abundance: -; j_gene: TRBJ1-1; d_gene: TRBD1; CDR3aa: CASKVTDRRLGDTEAFF; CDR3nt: TGTGCCAGCAAGGTCACGGACAGGCGTTTGGGGGACACTGAAGCTTTCTTT
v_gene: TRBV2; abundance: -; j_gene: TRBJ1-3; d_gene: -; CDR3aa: CASSLWAASDGNTIYF; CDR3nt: TGTGCCAGCAGCCTCTGGGCGGCGTCTGACGGAAACACCATATATTTT
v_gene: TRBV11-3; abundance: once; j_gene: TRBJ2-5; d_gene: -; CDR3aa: CASRRGSTPLETQYF; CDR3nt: TGTGCCAGCAGGCGGGGTAGCACGCCTTTAGAGACCCAGTACTTC
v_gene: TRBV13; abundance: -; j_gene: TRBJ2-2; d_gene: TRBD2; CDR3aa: CASSLSGRVTRELFF; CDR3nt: TGTGCCAGCAGCTTATCCGGGAGGGTTACACGGGAGCTGTTTTTT
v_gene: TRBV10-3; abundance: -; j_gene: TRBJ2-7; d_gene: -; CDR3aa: CAISELDEQYF; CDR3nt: TGTGCCATCAGTGAACTGGACGAGCAGTACTTC
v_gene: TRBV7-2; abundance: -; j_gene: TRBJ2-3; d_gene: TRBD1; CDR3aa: CASSSQGTDTQYF; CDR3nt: TGTGCCAGCAGCTCACAGGGGACAGATACGCAGTATTTT
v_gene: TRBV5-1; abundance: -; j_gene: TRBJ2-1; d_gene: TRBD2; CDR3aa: CASSSTGTSYNEQFF; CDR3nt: TGCGCCAGCAGCTCAACCGGGACTAGCTACAATGAGCAGTTCTTC
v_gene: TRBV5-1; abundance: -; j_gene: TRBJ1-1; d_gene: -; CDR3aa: CASSGTVGLEHTEAFF; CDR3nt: TGCGCCAGCAGCGGTACTGTGGGGCTCGAGCACACTGAAGCTTTCTTT